Listed here are 18 T cell receptor beta chains from one sample, sequenced in a study of T cells in women clearing cervical HPV infection. The protocol was immunoSEQ multiplex PCR, while the TCRdb copy is restricted to in-frame clones and leaves out a portion. The sample shows about 32,000 clones, and approximately 4.5% sits with its ten largest clones. The sample consisted of blood buffy coat. The receptors here all came from a woman between 18 and 75 years old with a cervical HPV16 infection that either progressed to CIN3+ or cleared (not recorded which).

Concerning this clone itself: Other DNA sequences in the sample encode the same CDR3. This chain's CDR3 is CASSVTGGPGNTIYF. CDR3 bases read: TGCGCCAGCAGCGTCACAGGGGGCCCTGGAAACACC. The chain recombines TRBV5-1 with TRBJ1-3; 9 bases align to TRBD1. The sequenced fragment ends 3 residues before the CDR3 boundary, so the rest is inferred from the germline J gene. The CDR3 runs 15 residues. From germline, CDR1 is SGHRS and CDR2 YFSETQ. V shed 4 bases, J shed 2 bases, and the junction held 4 bases outside the gene matches.

CDR3 residues: CASSMEGGWSNQPQYF. Incomplete CDR3 DNA: TGTGCCAGTAGTATGGAAGGGGGCTGGAGCAATCAGCCG. This chain joins TRBV19 and TRBJ2-3; 7 nucleotides match TRBD1. The sequence runs out 3 residues before the end of the CDR3; the remainder is reconstructed from the germline J gene. This CDR3 is built from 16 residues. Looked up from germline, CDR1 is LNHDA and CDR2 is SQIVND (reference sequence).

In regard to this clone: The read finishes 3 residues shy of the CDR3 end, and the germline J gene is used to complete it. The chain carries TRBV29-1 and TRBJ2-7; D gene uncertain. CDR3 length: 10 amino acids. From germline, CDR1 is SQVTM and CDR2 ANQGSEA. V was pared by 7 bases and J by 2 bases, with 6 bases between. The CDR3 protein is CSAVAYEQYF. The CDR3 bases that were read are TGCAGCGCCGTAGCCTACGAG.

In regard to this clone: The CDR3 goes on 3 residues after the read ends, and that part is filled in from the germline J gene. The V call is TRBV5-4, the J call TRBJ2-3; no reliable D call. Deletions cut 2 bases from V and 1 base from J, with 5 bases between. The length of the CDR3 is 13 residues. Germline V lookup: CDR1 SGHNT, CDR2 YYREEE (reference sequence). The part of the CDR3 DNA that was read is TGTGCCAGCAGCTTCCCCGGCACAGATACG. Translating it yields CASSFPGTDT. Given in full, the CDR3 is CASSFPGTDTQYF.

Concerning this clone: The CDR3 is cut off 3 residues early in the read; its end comes from the germline J gene. The chain is built from TRBV14 and TRBJ1-1, with 8 bases aligning to TRBD1. Per the germline V gene, CDR1 is SGHDN and CDR2 is FVKESK. The CDR3 contains 14 residues. V lost 3 bases, J lost 1 base, and 1 base stayed unmatched. The CDR3 region is CASSQDRENTEAFF. CDR3 bases read: TGTGCCAGCAGCCAGGACAGGGAGAACACTGAA. The full variable domain, rest sourced from reference TRBV14 and TRBJ1-1, is EAGVTQFPSHSVIEKGQTVTLRCDPISGHDNLYWYRRVMGKEIKFLLHFVKESKQDESGMPNNRFLAERTGGTYSTLKVQPAELEDSGVYFCASSQDRENTEAFFGQGTRLTVV.

Regarding this clone: The read comes to an end 3 residues before the CDR3 does, leaving the germline J gene to fill in the end. The chain has TRBV5-5 and TRBJ2-5; 9 nucleotides agree with TRBD2. CDR1 and CDR2 from the germline V gene are SGHKS and YYEKEE (reference sequence). CDR3 length equals 15 residues. This CDR3 reads CASSSGLASTDTQYF. CDR3 DNA (partial): TGTGCCAGCAGCTCGGGACTAGCAAGCACAGATACC.

Details on this clone: Read data end 3 residues before the CDR3 end; the end is taken from the germline J gene. The chain has TRBV5-1 and TRBJ1-6, with a tentative D call TRBD1 (5 bases). This CDR3 spans 14 amino acids. The germline V and J ends were trimmed by 3 bases and 4 bases, with 8 bases remaining between them. Germline assignment: CDR1 SGHRS and CDR2 YFSETQ. The sequenced part of the CDR3 DNA is TGCGCCAGCAGCTCGGACATGTATAATTCACCC. This translates into CASSSDMYNSP. The entire CDR3 protein is CASSSDMYNSPLHF.

As for this clone: Read data end 3 residues before the CDR3 end; the end is taken from the germline J gene. V is TRBV7-2 and J is TRBJ1-2; D possibly corresponds to TRBD1 (5 bases). Trimming stripped 5 bases from V and 3 bases from J, with 13 bases between. The V gene's germline CDR1 is SGHTA and CDR2 FQGNSA. This CDR3 is built from 14 residues. This CDR3 is CASSRGVSDYGYTF. The part of the CDR3 DNA that was read is TGTGCCAGCAGCCGAGGGGTTTCGGACTATGGC.

Worth noting for this clone: The read terminates 3 residues before the CDR3 end, so the remaining end is supplied by the germline J gene. The chain is built from TRBV29-1 and TRBJ1-1; TRBD1 might be the D (5 bases). Germline assignment: CDR1 SQVTM and CDR2 ANQGSEA. The CDR3 covers 12 residues. CDR3 DNA, as far as it was read: TGCAGCGTCTCCGGACGGGGGAGAGAA. This sequence encodes CSVSGRGRE. The full-length CDR3 reads as CSVSGRGREAFF.

In regard to this clone: The read is 3 residues too short to cover the CDR3 end, so that end is filled in from the germline J gene. The chain links TRBV11-2 to TRBJ2-1; 9 nucleotides agree with TRBD2. Trimming took 5 bases from V and 2 from J; bases not matched to a gene: 4. Germline loops: CDR1 SGHAT, CDR2 FQNNGV. The CDR3 sequence is 15 residues long. CDR3 sequence: CASSPGTSPYNEQFF. The covered CDR3 bases are TGTGCCAGCAGCCCAGGGACTAGCCCCTACAATGAG. The entire variable domain, with the rest obtained from reference TRBV11-2 and TRBJ2-1, is as follows: EAGVAQSPRYKIIEKRQSVAFWCNPISGHATLYWYQQILGQGPKLLIQFQNNGVVDDSQLPKDRFSAERLKGVDSTLKIQPAKLEDSAVYLCASSPGTSPYNEQFFGPGTRLTVL.

Details on this clone: The CDR3 extends 3 residues past the end of the read, so its final part is completed from the germline J gene. The rearrangement uses TRBV7-3 and TRBJ1-4; weak D call: TRBD1 (5 bases). Germline CDR1 and CDR2: SGHTA and FQGTGA. The CDR3 runs 15 residues. CDR3 bases read: TGTGCCAGCAGCCTTGACATCTCTGGGGCCAACGTA. Amino acid sequence: CASSLDISGANV. The complete CDR3 protein is CASSLDISGANVLFF.

Concerning this clone itself: Sequencing ends 3 residues short of the CDR3 end; the germline J gene provides the rest. The chain joins TRBV20-1 to TRBJ1-1, with a possible D match to TRBD1 (5 bases). This CDR3 contains 16 residues. V was cut by 1 base and J by 0 bases, with 15 bases left in between. CDR1 and CDR2 (germline): DFQATT, SNEGSKA (reference sequence). The CDR3 spells CSARVIRGGMNTEAFF. CDR3 bases read: TGCAGTGCTAGAGTGATACGTGGGGGGATGAACACTGAA.

Comment on this clone: The CDR3 goes on 3 residues after the read ends, and that part is filled in from the germline J gene. This chain joins TRBV30 and TRBJ2-3; 9 nucleotides align to TRBD2. Germline CDR1 reads GTSNPN; CDR2 reads SVGIG (reference sequence). There are 15 residues in the CDR3. CDR3 in amino acids: CAWSVNSGLAETQYF. The DNA read from the CDR3 is TGTGCCTGGAGTGTAAATTCGGGACTAGCCGAGACG.

In regard to this clone: The read terminates 3 residues before the CDR3 end, so the remaining end is supplied by the germline J gene. The genes are TRBV19 and TRBJ2-3; 7 bases are shared with TRBD1. The length of the CDR3 is 16 residues. Germline CDR1 and CDR2: LNHDA and SQIVND (reference sequence). The sequenced part of the CDR3 DNA is TGTGCCAGTGATCCGCGCGAGGGGGCTCGCAATCAGCCG. It encodes CASDPREGARNQP. The CDR3 in its entirety is CASDPREGARNQPQYF.

Turning to this clone: The CDR3 end is not reached by the read, which stops 3 residues before it; the germline J gene fills it in. The chain combines TRBV5-1 with TRBJ2-1; 11 bases line up with TRBD2. V shed 2 bases and J 2 bases; nucleotides not matched to a gene: 6. This CDR3 has 17 amino acids. CDR1 SGHRS and CDR2 YFSETQ come from the germline V gene. The CDR3 sequence is CASSFIAGGPTYNEQFF. CDR3 bases read: TGCGCCAGCAGCTTCATAGCGGGGGGGCCCACCTACAATGAG. Full variable domain (missing parts from reference TRBV5-1 and TRBJ2-1): KAGVTQTPRYLIKTRGQQVTLSCSPISGHRSVSWYQQTPGQGLQFLFEYFSETQRNKGNFPGRFSGRQFSNSRSEMNVSTLELGDSALYLCASSFIAGGPTYNEQFFGPGTRLTVL.

CDR3 DNA (partial): TGTGCCAGCAGTGATCGGGGTTATAGCAATCAGCCC. Its protein product is CASSDRGYSNQP. The whole CDR3 protein reads CASSDRGYSNQPQHF. J is TRBJ1-5 and V is TRBV6-1; the D is unclear. The DNA ends 3 residues before the CDR3 does, and the rest of the CDR3 is filled in from the germline J gene. Trimming left V 3 bases short and J 0 bases short, with 9 bases between. The CDR3 runs 15 residues. CDR1 and CDR2 from the germline V gene are MNHNS and SASEGT.

With respect to this clone: The read comes to an end 3 residues before the CDR3 does, leaving the germline J gene to fill in the end. The chain is built from TRBV7-8 and TRBJ1-2; D perhaps matches TRBD1 (6 bases). Per germline, CDR1 SGHVS and CDR2 FQNEAQ. There are 17 residues in the CDR3. The CDR3 loop reads CASSLVGGPGGDNDYTF. The CDR3 DNA, read in part, is TGTGCCAGCAGCTTAGTCGGTGGGCCGGGAGGGGACAATGAC.

A remark on this clone: The sequenced fragment ends 3 residues before the CDR3 boundary, so the rest is inferred from the germline J gene. The chain employs TRBV20-1 and TRBJ2-2; tentative D call: TRBD1 (5 bases). V lost 6 bases and J lost 1, with 9 bases in between. The V gene's germline CDR1 is DFQATT and CDR2 SNEGSKA (reference sequence). CDR3 size: 13 residues. This CDR3 is CSAAGQNTGELFF. Partial CDR3 DNA: TGCAGTGCCGCCGGACAGAACACCGGGGAG.